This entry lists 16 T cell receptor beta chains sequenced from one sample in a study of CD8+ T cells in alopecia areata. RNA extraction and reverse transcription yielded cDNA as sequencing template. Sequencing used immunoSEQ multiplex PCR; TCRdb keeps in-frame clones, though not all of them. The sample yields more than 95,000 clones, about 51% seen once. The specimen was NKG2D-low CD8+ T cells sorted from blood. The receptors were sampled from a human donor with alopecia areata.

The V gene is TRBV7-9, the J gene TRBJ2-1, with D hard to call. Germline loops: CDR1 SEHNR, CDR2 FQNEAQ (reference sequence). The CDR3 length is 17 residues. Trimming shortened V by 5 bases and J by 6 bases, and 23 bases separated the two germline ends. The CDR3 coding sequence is TGTGCCAGCAGCCCCGCAGCCGACACCCTGGAAGGCAATGAGCAGTTCTTC. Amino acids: CASSPAADTLEGNEQFF.

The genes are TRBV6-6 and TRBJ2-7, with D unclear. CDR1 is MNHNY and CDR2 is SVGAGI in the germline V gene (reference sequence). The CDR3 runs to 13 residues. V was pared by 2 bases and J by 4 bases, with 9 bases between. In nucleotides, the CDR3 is TGTGCCAGCAGTTACCAAGAGACGTACGAGCAGTACTTC. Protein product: CASSYQETYEQYF.

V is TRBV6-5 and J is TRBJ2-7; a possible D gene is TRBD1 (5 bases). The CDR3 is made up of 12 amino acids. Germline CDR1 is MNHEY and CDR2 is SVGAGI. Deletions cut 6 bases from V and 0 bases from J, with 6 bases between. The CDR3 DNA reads TGTGCCAGCAGGACAGTCTCCTACGAGCAGTACTTC. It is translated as CASRTVSYEQYF.

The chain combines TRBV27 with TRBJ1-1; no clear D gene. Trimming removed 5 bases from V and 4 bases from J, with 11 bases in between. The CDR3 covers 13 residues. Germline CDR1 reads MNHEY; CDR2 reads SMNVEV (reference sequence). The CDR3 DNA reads TGTGCCAGCAGTCGCGGACCGGTCACTGAAGCTTTCTTT. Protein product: CASSRGPVTEAFF.

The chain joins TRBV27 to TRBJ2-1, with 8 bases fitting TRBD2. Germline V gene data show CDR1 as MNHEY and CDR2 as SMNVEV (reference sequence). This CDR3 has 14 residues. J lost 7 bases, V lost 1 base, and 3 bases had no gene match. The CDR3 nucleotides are TGTGCCAGCAGTTTATGGCGGGGGGCGAATGAGCAGTTCTTC. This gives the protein CASSLWRGANEQFF.

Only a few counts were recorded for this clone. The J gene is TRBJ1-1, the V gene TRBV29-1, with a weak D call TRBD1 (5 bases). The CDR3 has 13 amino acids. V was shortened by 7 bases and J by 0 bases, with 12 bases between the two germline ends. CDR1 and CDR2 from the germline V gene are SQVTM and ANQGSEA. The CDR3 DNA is TGCAGCGCCAGGGAGGGTCTGAACACTGAAGCTTTCTTT. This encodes CSAREGLNTEAFF.

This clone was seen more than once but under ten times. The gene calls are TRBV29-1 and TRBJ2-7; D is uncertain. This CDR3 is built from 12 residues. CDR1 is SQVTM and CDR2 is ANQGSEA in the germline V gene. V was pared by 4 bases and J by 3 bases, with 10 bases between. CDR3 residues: CSVVGEFYEQYF. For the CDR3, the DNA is TGCAGCGTTGTCGGAGAGTTCTACGAGCAGTACTTC.

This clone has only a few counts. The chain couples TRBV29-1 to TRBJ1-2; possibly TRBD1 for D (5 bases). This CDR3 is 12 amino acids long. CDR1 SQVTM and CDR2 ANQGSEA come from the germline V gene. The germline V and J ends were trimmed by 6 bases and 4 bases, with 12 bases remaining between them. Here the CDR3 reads CSVPDRAYGYTF. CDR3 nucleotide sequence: TGCAGCGTCCCAGACAGAGCCTATGGCTACACCTTC.

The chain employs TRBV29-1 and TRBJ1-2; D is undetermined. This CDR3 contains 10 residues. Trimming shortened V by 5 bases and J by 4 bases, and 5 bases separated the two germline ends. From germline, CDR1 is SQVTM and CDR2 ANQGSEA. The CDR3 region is CSVWGYGYTF. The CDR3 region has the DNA TGCAGCGTTTGGGGCTATGGCTACACCTTC.

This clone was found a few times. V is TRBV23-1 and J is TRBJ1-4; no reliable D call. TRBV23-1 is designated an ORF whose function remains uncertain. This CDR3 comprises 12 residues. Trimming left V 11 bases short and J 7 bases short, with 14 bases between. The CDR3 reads CAPKGVCEKLFF. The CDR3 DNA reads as TGCGCCCCGAAGGGTGTGTGTGAAAAACTGTTTTTT.

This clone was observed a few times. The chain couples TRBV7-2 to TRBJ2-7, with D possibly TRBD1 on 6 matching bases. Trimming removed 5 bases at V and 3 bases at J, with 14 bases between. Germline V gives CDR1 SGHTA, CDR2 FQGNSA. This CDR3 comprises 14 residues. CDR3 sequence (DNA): TGTGCCAGCAGCCCCCGGGACAACTACTACGAGCAGTACTTC. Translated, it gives CASSPRDNYYEQYF.

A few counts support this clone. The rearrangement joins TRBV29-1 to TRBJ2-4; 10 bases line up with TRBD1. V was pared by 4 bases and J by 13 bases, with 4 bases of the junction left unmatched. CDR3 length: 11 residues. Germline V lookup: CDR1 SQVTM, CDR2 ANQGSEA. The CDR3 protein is CSVVETGGQYF. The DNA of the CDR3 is TGCAGCGTTGTAGAGACAGGGGGCCAGTACTTC.

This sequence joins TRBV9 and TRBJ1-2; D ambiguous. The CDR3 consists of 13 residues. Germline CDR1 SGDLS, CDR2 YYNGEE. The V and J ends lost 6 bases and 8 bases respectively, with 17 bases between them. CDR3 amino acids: CASTLTATGGYTF. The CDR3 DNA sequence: TGTGCCAGCACCCTGACCGCGACCGGAGGCTACACCTTC.

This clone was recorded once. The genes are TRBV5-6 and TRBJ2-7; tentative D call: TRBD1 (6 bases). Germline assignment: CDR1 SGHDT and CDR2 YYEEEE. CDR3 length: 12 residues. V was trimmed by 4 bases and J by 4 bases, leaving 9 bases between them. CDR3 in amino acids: CASSKQGYEQYF. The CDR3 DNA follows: TGTGCCAGCAGCAAACAGGGTTACGAGCAGTACTTC.

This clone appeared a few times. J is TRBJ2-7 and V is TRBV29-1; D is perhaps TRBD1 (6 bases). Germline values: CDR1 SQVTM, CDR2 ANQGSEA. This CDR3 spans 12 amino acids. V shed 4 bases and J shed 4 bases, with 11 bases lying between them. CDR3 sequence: CSVGDTFYEQYF. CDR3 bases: TGCAGCGTTGGGGACACATTTTACGAGCAGTACTTC.

The CDR3 sequence is CSVEAASSYTF. For the CDR3, the DNA is TGCAGCGTTGAGGCCGCATCGAGCTACACCTTC. This chain joins TRBV29-1 and TRBJ1-2; D gene ambiguous. This CDR3 is built from 11 residues. Deletions cut 3 bases from V and 9 bases from J, with 11 bases between. Germline CDR1 reads SQVTM; CDR2 reads ANQGSEA.